The 14 T cell receptor beta chains in this list originate from one sample, sequenced in a study of cytotoxic CD8 clonotypes in ibrutinib-treated CLL. Generated by immunoSEQ multiplex PCR, the TCRdb table keeps only in-frame clones and is missing some. The sample has 52,000 or so clones; roughly 54% are singletons. The specimen comprised PBMCs, sampled at disease progression, from a patient treated with ibrutinib. These receptors originate from a human donor with chronic lymphocytic leukemia.

In DNA, the CDR3 is TGTGCCAGCAGCTCCCGCCGCGGTTCGGTAGTCTACGAGCAGTACTTC. It is translated as CASSSRRGSVVYEQYF. The chain employs TRBV9 and TRBJ2-7, with D unresolved. Germline CDR1 and CDR2: SGDLS and YYNGEE. The V end lost 4 bases, the J end lost 3 bases, and 20 bases lay between the germline ends. There are 16 residues in the CDR3.

The V gene is TRBV2, the J gene TRBJ1-1, with no clear D. Per the germline V gene, CDR1 is SNHLY and CDR2 is FYNNEI. The CDR3 spans 13 residues. Trimming removed 5 bases from V and 2 bases from J, with 9 bases in between. DNA for the CDR3: TGTGCCAGCAGTCCCCGGGGAAACACTGAAGCTTTCTTT. This sequence encodes CASSPRGNTEAFF. Looking up the rest from reference TRBV2 and TRBJ1-1 gives the full variable domain: EPEVTQTPSHQVTQMGQEVILRCVPISNHLYFYWYRQILGQKVEFLVSFYNNEISEKSEIFDDQFSVERPDGSNFTLKIRSTKLEDSAMYFCASSPRGNTEAFFGQGTRLTVV.

The V gene is TRBV28, the J gene TRBJ2-1; 12 nucleotides agree with TRBD2. The CDR3 is 17 residues long. V lost 5 bases to trimming and J lost 11 bases; unmatched junction nucleotides: 16. Germline V gene lookup returns CDR1 MDHEN and CDR2 SYDVKM. As DNA, the CDR3 is TGTGCCAGCAGTCCCCCGGCTAGCGGGAGGGATAAAAGTAAGCAGTTCTTC. This translates into CASSPPASGRDKSKQFF.

The rearrangement links TRBV30 to TRBJ1-4; no definite D call. V was trimmed by 7 bases and J by 8 bases, leaving 11 bases between them. CDR3 size: 11 residues. Germline CDR1 reads GTSNPN; CDR2 reads SVGIG (reference sequence). The CDR3 DNA follows: TGTGCCTCTCATCGAGGAGAAAAACTGTTTTTT. Translation: CASHRGEKLFF.

The chain couples TRBV13 to TRBJ2-1; tentatively, D is TRBD1 or TRBD2 (6 bases each). The CDR3 extends over 15 amino acids. Germline lookup yields CDR1 PRHDT and CDR2 FYEKMQ (reference sequence). The V and J ends lost 5 bases and 0 bases respectively, with 11 bases between them. The CDR3 spells CASSKQGLSYNEQFF. DNA of the CDR3: TGTGCCAGCAGCAAACAGGGACTCTCCTACAATGAGCAGTTCTTC.

This clone was detected once. The chain is built from TRBV29-1 and TRBJ2-4, with 7 positions matching TRBD2. Germline V gene data show CDR1 as SQVTM and CDR2 as ANQGSEA. This CDR3 comprises 14 residues. V lost 7 bases and J lost 3; bases outside the gene matches: 9. The CDR3 reads CSAKGLEVKNIQYF. CDR3 nucleotide sequence: TGCAGCGCAAAAGGACTAGAAGTCAAAAACATTCAGTACTTC.

This chain connects TRBV5-1 to TRBJ2-5, with D possibly being TRBD1 (6 bases). Trimming took off 1 base at V and 4 bases at J, with 8 bases between the two ends. Looked up from germline, CDR1 is SGHRS and CDR2 is YFSETQ. The CDR3 is 13 amino acids. The CDR3 DNA is TGCGCCAGCAGCTTGCAGGGGAGAGAGACCCAGTACTTC. Protein product: CASSLQGRETQYF.

The sample holds a few counts of this clone. The chain employs TRBV28 and TRBJ2-3; 12 nucleotides line up with TRBD2. Germline CDR1 MDHEN, CDR2 SYDVKM. The CDR3 consists of 15 residues. Germline trimming cut 7 bases from V and 8 bases from J; bases unmatched to any gene: 10. CDR3 sequence reads: CASTLLAGGSGTQYF. CDR3 DNA: TGTGCCAGCACCCTACTAGCGGGAGGATCGGGTACGCAGTATTTT. Based on the CDR3 plus reference TRBV28 and TRBJ2-3, the full variable domain is DVKVTQSSRYLVKRTGEKVFLECVQDMDHENMFWYRQDPGLGLRLIYFSYDVKMKEKGDIPEGYSVSREKKERFSLILESASTNQTSMYLCASTLLAGGSGTQYFGPGTRLTVL.

V gene TRBV15 combines with J gene TRBJ2-7; D remains ambiguous. In germline, CDR1 is LNHNV, CDR2 YYDKDF (reference sequence). The CDR3 is 13 amino acids. The germline V and J ends were trimmed by 4 bases and 7 bases, with 14 bases remaining between them. CDR3: CATSTLSGQEQYF. DNA of the CDR3: TGTGCCACCAGCACGTTATCAGGTCAGGAGCAGTACTTC. The entire variable domain, with the rest obtained from reference TRBV15 and TRBJ2-7, is as follows: DAMVIQNPRYQVTQFGKPVTLSCSQTLNHNVMYWYQQKSSQAPKLLFHYYDKDFNNEADTPDNFQSRRPNTSFCFLDIRSPGLGDTAMYLCATSTLSGQEQYFGPGTRLTVT.

The rearrangement joins TRBV10-2 to TRBJ1-5; 8 bases align to TRBD1. The V segment lost 6 bases and the J segment 4 bases; nucleotides outside the gene matches: 8. CDR3 length: 15 residues. The germline CDR1 and CDR2 sequences are WSHSY and SAAADI. DNA of the CDR3: TGCGCCAGCAGCATCGGACAGGGAGGTAATCAGCCCCAGCATTTT. Its protein is CASSIGQGGNQPQHF.

The J gene is TRBJ2-7, the V gene TRBV2; D uncertain. From germline, CDR1 is SNHLY and CDR2 FYNNEI. The CDR3 runs to 16 residues. V lost 1 base and J lost 0, with 13 bases in between. CDR3 sequence reads: CASSEGAGAYSYEQYF. DNA for the CDR3: TGTGCCAGCAGTGAAGGGGCAGGCGCGTACTCCTACGAGCAGTACTTC.

CDR3 residues: CASSRNTGNTIYF. The CDR3 bases are TGTGCCAGCAGTAGGAATACTGGAAACACCATATATTTT. The chain joins TRBV6-6 to TRBJ1-3; no firm D call. Germline V gives CDR1 MNHNY, CDR2 SVGAGI (reference sequence). The CDR3 is 13 amino acids. V shed 5 bases and J shed 2 bases, with 7 bases lying between them.

This clone was seen a few times. The chain couples TRBV25-1 to TRBJ2-7; D is unresolved. This CDR3 is 13 amino acids long. The germline gives CDR1 MGHDK, CDR2 SYGVNS. The V gene lost 4 bases and the J gene lost 0 bases, with 7 bases spanning the gap. The CDR3 here is CASSGNSSYEQYF. The CDR3 coding sequence is TGTGCCAGCAGTGGGAATAGCTCCTACGAGCAGTACTTC.

The J gene is TRBJ2-3, the V gene TRBV28; 8 nucleotides agree with TRBD1. CDR1 and CDR2 (germline): MDHEN, SYDVKM. Germline trimming cut 4 bases from V and 1 base from J; bases unmatched to any gene: 10. CDR3 length: 17 amino acids. As DNA, the CDR3 is TGTGCCAGCAGTTCCGCCTTGCAGGGGGCTGGCACAGATACGCAGTATTTT. It specifies CASSSALQGAGTDTQYF. Combining the CDR3 with reference TRBV28 and TRBJ2-3 gives the whole variable domain DVKVTQSSRYLVKRTGEKVFLECVQDMDHENMFWYRQDPGLGLRLIYFSYDVKMKEKGDIPEGYSVSREKKERFSLILESASTNQTSMYLCASSSALQGAGTDTQYFGPGTRLTVL.